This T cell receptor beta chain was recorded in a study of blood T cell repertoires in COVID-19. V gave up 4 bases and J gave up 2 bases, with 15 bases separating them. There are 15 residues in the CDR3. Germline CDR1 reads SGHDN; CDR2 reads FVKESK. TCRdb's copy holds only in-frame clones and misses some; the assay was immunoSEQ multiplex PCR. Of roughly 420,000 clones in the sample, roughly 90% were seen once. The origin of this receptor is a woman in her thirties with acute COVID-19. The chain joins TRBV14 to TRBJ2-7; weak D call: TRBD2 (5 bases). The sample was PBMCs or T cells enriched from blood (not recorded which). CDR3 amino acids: CASSLQDFPTYEQYF. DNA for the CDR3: TGTGCCAGCAGCCTCCAGGACTTCCCCACCTACGAGCAGTACTTC.